This TCR beta chain was captured in a study of blood T cell repertoires in COVID-19. Study context: The origin of the acute and convalescent COVID-19 samples was the United States, Italy and Spain. T cells, B-cell-depleted T cells, or PBMCs provided the cDNA or gDNA that served as material.

This clone was observed a few times. Methods used by the authors: From reference gene primer amplification, estimates of nucleated cell counts were derived. Clones were sequenced by immunoSEQ multiplex PCR, and TCRdb holds only the in-frame ones, with some missing. The V and J calls and clone size come from that table; D and trimming were worked out from the DNA. The table includes about 98,000 clones, over 70% detected once. The germline V gene encodes CDR1 SGHAT and CDR2 FQNNGV. The J segment lost 0 bases and the V segment lost 5 bases, leaving 4 bases of the junction unmatched. The CDR3 is 15 amino acids.

The chain combines TRBV11-2 with TRBJ2-1, with 7 nucleotides matching TRBD2. The TCR comes from a man aged 55 to 70 with acute or convalescent COVID-19. The source material was peripheral blood. CDR3 bases: TGTGCCAGCAGCCCTAGCGGTACCTCCTACAATGAGCAGTTCTTC. Protein: CASSPSGTSYNEQFF.